This TCR beta chain was obtained from a study of blood T cell repertoires in COVID-19. Assay: immunoSEQ multiplex PCR; the TCRdb copy retains only in-frame clones and omits some. In the table there are 210,000 or so clones, 81% of which are singletons. Germline assignment: CDR1 LGHDT and CDR2 YNNKEL (reference sequence). Trimming cost V 3 bases and J 9 bases; bases outside gene matches: 7. The CDR3 spans 15 residues. The J gene is TRBJ2-1, the V gene TRBV3-1 (or the pseudogene TRBV3-2), with TRBD2 matching over 11 bases. The sequence derives from a woman between 45 and 65 years old with acute COVID-19. What was sequenced was PBMCs or T cells enriched from blood (not recorded which). The DNA of the CDR3 is TGTGCCAGCAGCCATACTAGCGGGAGTGTTGGTGAGCAGTTCTTC. Residues: CASSHTSGSVGEQFF.